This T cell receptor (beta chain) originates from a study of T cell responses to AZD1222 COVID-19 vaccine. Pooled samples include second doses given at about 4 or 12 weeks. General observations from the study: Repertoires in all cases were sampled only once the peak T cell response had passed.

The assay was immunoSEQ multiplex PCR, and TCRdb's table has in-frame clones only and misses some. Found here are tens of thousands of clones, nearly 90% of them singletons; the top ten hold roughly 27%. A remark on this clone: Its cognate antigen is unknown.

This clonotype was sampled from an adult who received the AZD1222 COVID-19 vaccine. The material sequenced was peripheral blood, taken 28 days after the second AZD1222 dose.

The CDR3 sequence is CSGTGSYGTEAFF. The CDR3 nucleotides read TGCAGCGGAACCGGGTCATATGGGACTGAAGCTTTCTTT. The chain employs TRBV29-1 and TRBJ1-1; D is uncertain. Deletions cut 7 bases from V and 5 bases from J, with 17 bases between. Germline V gives CDR1 SQVTM, CDR2 ANQGSEA. The CDR3 extends over 13 amino acids. The full variable domain, in which reference TRBV29-1 and TRBJ1-1 provide the parts outside the CDR3, is SAVISQKPSRDICQRGTSLTIQCQVDSQVTMMFWYRQQPGQSLTLIATANQGSEATYESGFVIDKFPISRPNLTFSTLTVSNMSPEDSSIYLCSGTGSYGTEAFFGQGTRLTVV.